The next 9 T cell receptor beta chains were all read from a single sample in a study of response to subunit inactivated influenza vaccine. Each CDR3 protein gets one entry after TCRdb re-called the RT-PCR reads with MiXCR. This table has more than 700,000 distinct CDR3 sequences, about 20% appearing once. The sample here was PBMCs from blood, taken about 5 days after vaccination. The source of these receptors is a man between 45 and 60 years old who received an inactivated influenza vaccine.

The CDR3 reads CSASSGAGAPGSYEQYF. As DNA, the CDR3 is TGCAGTGCTAGTTCTGGCGCGGGAGCCCCCGGGTCCTACGAGCAGTACTTC. The chain couples TRBV20-1 to TRBJ2-7; the match to TRBD2 covers 7 bases. After removal of 3 bases from V and 1 base from J, the junction contained 15 bases not matched to a gene. The CDR3 is 17 residues long. Germline V gene lookup returns CDR1 DFQATT and CDR2 SNEGSKA (reference sequence).

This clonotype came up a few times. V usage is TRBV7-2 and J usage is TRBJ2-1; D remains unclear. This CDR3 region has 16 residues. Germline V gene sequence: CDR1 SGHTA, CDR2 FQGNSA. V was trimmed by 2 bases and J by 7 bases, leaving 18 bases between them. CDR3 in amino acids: CASSLNTVLPRNEQFF. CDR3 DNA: TGTGCCAGCAGCTTAAATACAGTCTTACCGAGGAATGAGCAGTTCTTC.

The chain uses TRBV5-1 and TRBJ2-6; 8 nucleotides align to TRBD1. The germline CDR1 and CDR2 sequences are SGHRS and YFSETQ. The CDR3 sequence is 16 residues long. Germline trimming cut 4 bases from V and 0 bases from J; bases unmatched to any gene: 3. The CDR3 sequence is CASSATGVSGANVLTF. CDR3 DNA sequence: TGCGCCAGCAGCGCGACAGGGGTCTCTGGGGCCAACGTCCTGACTTTC.

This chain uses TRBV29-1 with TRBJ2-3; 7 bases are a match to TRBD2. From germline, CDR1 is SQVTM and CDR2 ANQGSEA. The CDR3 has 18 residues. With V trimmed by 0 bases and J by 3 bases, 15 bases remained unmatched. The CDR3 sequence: CSVEDLPGEAGPTDTQYF. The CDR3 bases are TGCAGCGTTGAAGATCTCCCCGGCGAAGCGGGACCGACAGATACGCAGTATTTT.

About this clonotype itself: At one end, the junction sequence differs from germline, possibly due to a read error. DNA for the CDR3: TGCAGCGTTGAAGATCGGGGACAGGGGGTCGAGCACTACTTC. Its protein is CSVEDRGQGVEHYF. V usage is TRBV29-1 and J usage is TRBJ2-7; 11 nucleotides line up with TRBD1. The CDR3 has 14 amino acids. Germline-derived CDR1 and CDR2 are SQVTM and ANQGSEA.

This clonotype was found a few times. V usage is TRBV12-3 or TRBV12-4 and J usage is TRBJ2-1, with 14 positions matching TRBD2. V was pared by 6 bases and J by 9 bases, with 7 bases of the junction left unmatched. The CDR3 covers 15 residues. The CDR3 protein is CASSRLAGGPREQFF. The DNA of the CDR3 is TGTGCCAGCAGCCGACTAGCGGGAGGGCCTCGTGAGCAGTTCTTC.

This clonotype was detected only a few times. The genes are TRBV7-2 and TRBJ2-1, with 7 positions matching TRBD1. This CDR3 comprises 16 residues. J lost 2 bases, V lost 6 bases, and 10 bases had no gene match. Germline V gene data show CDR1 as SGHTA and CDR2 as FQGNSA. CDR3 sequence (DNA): TGTGCCAGCAGTCCCTTCGCCGGGACAGCCTACAATGAGCAGTTCTTC. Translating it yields CASSPFAGTAYNEQFF.

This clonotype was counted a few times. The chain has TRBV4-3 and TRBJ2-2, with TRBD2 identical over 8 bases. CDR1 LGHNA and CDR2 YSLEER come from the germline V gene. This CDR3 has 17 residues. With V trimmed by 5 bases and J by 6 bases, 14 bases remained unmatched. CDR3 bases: TGCGCCAGCAGCGTGACTAGCGAGCGCCTGGGAGCCGGGGAGCTGTTTTTT. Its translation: CASSVTSERLGAGELFF.

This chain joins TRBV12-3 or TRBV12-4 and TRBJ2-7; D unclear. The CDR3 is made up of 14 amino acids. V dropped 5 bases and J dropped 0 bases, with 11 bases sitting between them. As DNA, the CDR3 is TGTGCCAGCAGTCCCCAACCGAGCTCCTACGAGCAGTACTTC. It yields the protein CASSPQPSSYEQYF.